This is a list of T cell receptor beta chains from one sample in a study of cytomegalovirus exposure and HLA in healthy donors. The data were produced by immunoSEQ multiplex PCR, yet TCRdb's version contains in-frame clones alone and is incomplete. This repertoire shows about 140,000 clones, about four fifths found once; its top ten account for 2.2%. Input material: PBMCs. The receptors originated from a man aged 25 to 40 in good health and CMV-seronegative. The CDR3 runs from the conserved cysteine through the conserved F or W. Fields, in order: D gene, clone size, CDR3 length, J gene, V gene, CDR3 DNA, CDR3 protein. D genes are given only for firm matches. Size values are once, few and many counts, or a class for expanded clones, and some rows have none.

d_gene: TRBD1
abundance: -
len: 16
j_gene: TRBJ2-5
v_gene: TRBV28
CDR3nt: TGTGCCAGCAGCCGTACCACAGGGGGCGCGGAAGAGACCCAGTACTTC
CDR3aa: CASSRTTGGAEETQYF

d_gene: -
abundance: -
len: 13
j_gene: TRBJ1-5
v_gene: TRBV11-2
CDR3nt: TGTGCCAGCAGCCCCCAGGGAACCCAGCCCCAGCATTTT
CDR3aa: CASSPQGTQPQHF

d_gene: -
abundance: -
len: 15
j_gene: TRBJ1-1
v_gene: TRBV5-1
CDR3nt: TGCGCCAGCAGCTTGACAGGGCTTGGGAACACTGAAGCTTTCTTT
CDR3aa: CASSLTGLGNTEAFF

d_gene: -
abundance: -
len: 15
j_gene: TRBJ1-1
v_gene: TRBV5-5
CDR3nt: TGTGCCAGCAGCCAAGCCCTTGTGGGGGGCACTGAAGCTTTCTTT
CDR3aa: CASSQALVGGTEAFF

d_gene: -
abundance: -
len: 14
j_gene: TRBJ2-5
v_gene: TRBV25-1
CDR3nt: TGTGCCAGCAGTGAGGGACTTTCGCGGGAGACCCAGTACTTC
CDR3aa: CASSEGLSRETQYF

d_gene: -
abundance: -
len: 12
j_gene: TRBJ1-4
v_gene: TRBV30
CDR3nt: TGTGCCTGGGACAGGCGTAATGAAAAACTGTTTTTT
CDR3aa: CAWDRRNEKLFF

d_gene: -
abundance: -
len: 16
j_gene: TRBJ2-1
v_gene: TRBV7-9
CDR3nt: TGTGCCAGCAGCTTAGGGGGCGGGGGCCGTTTGTATGAGCAGTTCTTC
CDR3aa: CASSLGGGGRLYEQFF

d_gene: -
abundance: -
len: 16
j_gene: TRBJ2-3
v_gene: TRBV5-1
CDR3nt: TGCGCCAGCAGCTTAAGTCTAGGGGGATACACAGATACGCAGTATTTT
CDR3aa: CASSLSLGGYTDTQYF

d_gene: TRBD2
abundance: -
len: 16
j_gene: TRBJ2-7
v_gene: TRBV27
CDR3nt: TGTGCCAGCAGCCTACTGGGGGCGGGAGGGCCTAGGGAGCAGTACTTC
CDR3aa: CASSLLGAGGPREQYF

d_gene: -
abundance: -
len: 16
j_gene: TRBJ1-3
v_gene: TRBV2
CDR3nt: TGTGCCAGCATACAGGGCAGGGAAGGAACTGGAAACACCATATATTTT
CDR3aa: CASIQGREGTGNTIYF

d_gene: -
abundance: -
len: 19
j_gene: TRBJ2-2
v_gene: TRBV21-1
CDR3nt: TGTGCCAGCAAAGTAGGCCGGAGGGGCGTGGGCTCGAACACCGGGGAGCTGTTTTTT
CDR3aa: CASKVGRRGVGSNTGELFF

d_gene: TRBD1
abundance: -
len: 16
j_gene: TRBJ1-6
v_gene: TRBV6-5
CDR3nt: TGTGCCAGCAGTTACGGGACAGGGGGATTTAATTCACCCCTCCACTTT
CDR3aa: CASSYGTGGFNSPLHF

d_gene: -
abundance: -
len: 15
j_gene: TRBJ1-4
v_gene: TRBV4-1
CDR3nt: TGCGCCAGCAGCCAAGGCGAGGGAACTAATGAAAAACTGTTTTTT
CDR3aa: CASSQGEGTNEKLFF

d_gene: TRBD2
abundance: -
len: 16
j_gene: TRBJ2-3
v_gene: TRBV10-3
CDR3nt: TGTGCCATCAAATCAGGAGCGGGAGGGATCACAGATACGCAGTATTTT
CDR3aa: CAIKSGAGGITDTQYF

d_gene: TRBD1
abundance: -
len: 14
j_gene: TRBJ1-5
v_gene: TRBV5-4
CDR3nt: TGTGCCAGCAGCTCGGGACAGGACAATCAGCCCCAGCATTTT
CDR3aa: CASSSGQDNQPQHF

d_gene: TRBD1
abundance: -
len: 13
j_gene: TRBJ2-1
v_gene: TRBV10-1
CDR3nt: TGCGCCACCAGAGGACAGGGGGGTAATGAGCAGTTCTTC
CDR3aa: CATRGQGGNEQFF

d_gene: -
abundance: few
len: 12
j_gene: TRBJ1-1
v_gene: TRBV6-5
CDR3nt: TGTGCCAGCAAAGGCGCGGTCGCTGAAGCTTTCTTT
CDR3aa: CASKGAVAEAFF

d_gene: -
abundance: many
len: 15
j_gene: TRBJ2-1
v_gene: TRBV19
CDR3nt: TGTGCCAGTAGTATGCCACTCAAGACATACAATGAGCAGTTCTTC
CDR3aa: CASSMPLKTYNEQFF

d_gene: -
abundance: few
len: 14
j_gene: TRBJ1-4
v_gene: TRBV18
CDR3nt: TGTGCCAGCTGCCCTGGAGGGGCGCGCGAAAAACTGTTTTTT
CDR3aa: CASCPGGAREKLFF

d_gene: -
abundance: once
len: 14
j_gene: TRBJ1-5
v_gene: TRBV27
CDR3nt: TGTGCCAGCAGTTTATTGAGGAGCAATCAGCCCCAGCATTTT
CDR3aa: CASSLLRSNQPQHF

d_gene: TRBD1
abundance: -
len: 15
j_gene: TRBJ2-7
v_gene: TRBV7-6
CDR3nt: TGTGCCAGCAGCGTCGGGACAGGGTCTACCTACGAGCAGTACTTC
CDR3aa: CASSVGTGSTYEQYF

d_gene: TRBD1
abundance: -
len: 14
j_gene: TRBJ1-6
v_gene: TRBV6-6
CDR3nt: TGTGCCGCCAAGGACAGGGGCGATAATTCACCCCTCCACTTT
CDR3aa: CAAKDRGDNSPLHF

d_gene: TRBD2
abundance: -
len: 13
j_gene: TRBJ2-1
v_gene: TRBV10-3
CDR3nt: TGTGCCATCAGTGATCAGGGTACGGGGGGGAAGTTCTTC
CDR3aa: CAISDQGTGGKFF

d_gene: TRBD1
abundance: few
len: 16
j_gene: TRBJ1-1
v_gene: TRBV9
CDR3nt: TGTGCCAGCAGCCATCGACAGGGGATGATGAACACTGAAGCTTTCTTT
CDR3aa: CASSHRQGMMNTEAFF

d_gene: -
abundance: -
len: 13
j_gene: TRBJ2-5
v_gene: TRBV7-8
CDR3nt: TGTGCCAGCAGCGAAAGGGAGCAGGAGACCCAGTACTTC
CDR3aa: CASSEREQETQYF

d_gene: -
abundance: -
len: 14
j_gene: TRBJ2-4
v_gene: TRBV10-1
CDR3nt: TGCGCCAGCAGTGACCCTGACACCCGGCACATTCAGTACTTC
CDR3aa: CASSDPDTRHIQYF

d_gene: TRBD1
abundance: -
len: 17
j_gene: TRBJ1-3
v_gene: TRBV28
CDR3nt: TGTGCCAGCAGTTCTGCCGTCGGACAGGGCGCGGGAAACACCATATATTTT
CDR3aa: CASSSAVGQGAGNTIYF

d_gene: -
abundance: -
len: 15
j_gene: TRBJ2-3
v_gene: TRBV28
CDR3nt: TGTGCCAGCAGTTCCCAGTTAGGGGGCACAGATACGCAGTATTTT
CDR3aa: CASSSQLGGTDTQYF

d_gene: -
abundance: -
len: 13
j_gene: TRBJ1-5
v_gene: TRBV6-1
CDR3nt: TGTGCCAGCGCTCGGGGTAGCAATCAGCCCCAGCATTTT
CDR3aa: CASARGSNQPQHF

d_gene: TRBD2
abundance: -
len: 18
j_gene: TRBJ2-1
v_gene: TRBV5-1
CDR3nt: TGCGCCAGCAGGAATCCGGGACTAGCGAACCCCACCTACAATGAGCAGTTCTTC
CDR3aa: CASRNPGLANPTYNEQFF

d_gene: -
abundance: -
len: 15
j_gene: TRBJ1-3
v_gene: TRBV6-1
CDR3nt: TGTGCCAGCAGTGAAACGGCCATTGGGCGAAACACCATATATTTT
CDR3aa: CASSETAIGRNTIYF

d_gene: -
abundance: -
len: 16
j_gene: TRBJ2-5
v_gene: TRBV5-6
CDR3nt: TGTGCCAGCAGCAACCGACAGAGGAGGGGCAAAGAGACCCAGTACTTC
CDR3aa: CASSNRQRRGKETQYF

d_gene: TRBD1
abundance: -
len: 17
j_gene: TRBJ2-7
v_gene: TRBV28
CDR3nt: TGTGCCAGCATCTCCCACTACCGGGACAGGGGTAACTACGAGCAGTACTTC
CDR3aa: CASISHYRDRGNYEQYF

d_gene: TRBD1
abundance: -
len: 16
j_gene: TRBJ2-3
v_gene: TRBV18
CDR3nt: TGTGCCAGCTCACCACGGGTGACAGGGGGCTCAGATACGCAGTATTTT
CDR3aa: CASSPRVTGGSDTQYF

d_gene: -
abundance: -
len: 15
j_gene: TRBJ2-5
v_gene: TRBV5-6
CDR3nt: TGTGCCAGCAGCTTGAAGAGCGCCGGTGGAGAGACCCAGTACTTC
CDR3aa: CASSLKSAGGETQYF

d_gene: -
abundance: -
len: 16
j_gene: TRBJ1-1
v_gene: TRBV12-2
CDR3nt: TGTGCAAGTCGCTTAGAGGGTACTGGGGCGAACACTGAAGCTTTCTTT
CDR3aa: CASRLEGTGANTEAFF

d_gene: -
abundance: -
len: 15
j_gene: TRBJ2-2
v_gene: TRBV27
CDR3nt: TGTGCCAGCACTAAGTGGGGCGCGAACACCGGGGAGCTGTTTTTT
CDR3aa: CASTKWGANTGELFF

d_gene: -
abundance: -
len: 15
j_gene: TRBJ2-7
v_gene: TRBV6-5
CDR3nt: TGTGCCAGCAGTCGGGGGCAGGGGGAAATGGACGAGCAGTACTTC
CDR3aa: CASSRGQGEMDEQYF

d_gene: TRBD2
abundance: -
len: 16
j_gene: TRBJ2-2
v_gene: TRBV5-6
CDR3nt: TGTGCCAGCAGCTCCGTTGGGGCGCGGGAGGCCGGGGAGCTGTTTTTT
CDR3aa: CASSSVGAREAGELFF

d_gene: TRBD2
abundance: -
len: 15
j_gene: TRBJ2-3
v_gene: TRBV11-2
CDR3nt: TGTGCCAGCAGCTTAGAGGTAGCGGGATCCTATACGCAGTATTTT
CDR3aa: CASSLEVAGSYTQYF

d_gene: -
abundance: -
len: 18
j_gene: TRBJ1-4
v_gene: TRBV5-1
CDR3nt: TGCGCCAGCAGCTTGAGTTCCAGGGCGCCCGCAACTAATGAAAAACTGTTTTTT
CDR3aa: CASSLSSRAPATNEKLFF

d_gene: TRBD1
abundance: few
len: 14
j_gene: TRBJ1-1
v_gene: TRBV27
CDR3nt: TGTGCCAGCAGTTCACGGGACAGGGGGACTGAAGCTTTCTTT
CDR3aa: CASSSRDRGTEAFF

d_gene: -
abundance: -
len: 14
j_gene: TRBJ1-5
v_gene: TRBV27
CDR3nt: TGTGCCAGCCGTCACAGGAATAGCAATCAGCCCCAGCATTTT
CDR3aa: CASRHRNSNQPQHF

d_gene: TRBD1
abundance: -
len: 16
j_gene: TRBJ1-6
v_gene: TRBV19
CDR3nt: TGTGCCAGTAGCCAAAACGGACAGGGTATCGGTTCACCCCTCCACTTT
CDR3aa: CASSQNGQGIGSPLHF

d_gene: -
abundance: -
len: 19
j_gene: TRBJ1-1
v_gene: TRBV7-8
CDR3nt: TGTGCCAGCAGCTTAGAGGTTGGCCCCCCGGGACACCGAGACACTGAAGCTTTCTTT
CDR3aa: CASSLEVGPPGHRDTEAFF

d_gene: -
abundance: -
len: 14
j_gene: TRBJ2-5
v_gene: TRBV29-1
CDR3nt: TGCAGCGTTGGTTTTAGGCAGGGGTTTAAGACCCAGTACTTC
CDR3aa: CSVGFRQGFKTQYF

d_gene: -
abundance: -
len: 13
j_gene: TRBJ2-3
v_gene: TRBV19
CDR3nt: TGTGCCAGTAGTATAAACGGCGGAGATACGCAGTATTTT
CDR3aa: CASSINGGDTQYF

d_gene: TRBD1
abundance: -
len: 17
j_gene: TRBJ1-1
v_gene: TRBV19
CDR3nt: TGTGCCAGTACCCCACTCAGTACAGGGGGCATTATCACTGAAGCTTTCTTT
CDR3aa: CASTPLSTGGIITEAFF

d_gene: -
abundance: -
len: 15
j_gene: TRBJ2-2
v_gene: TRBV6-6
CDR3nt: TGTGCCAGCAGTTACGGGTTTGGGGCGGCCGGGGAGCTGTTTTTT
CDR3aa: CASSYGFGAAGELFF

d_gene: -
abundance: few
len: 15
j_gene: TRBJ1-1
v_gene: TRBV5-8
CDR3nt: TGTGCCAGCAGCTTTGGATGGGGCCAGAACACTGAAGCTTTCTTT
CDR3aa: CASSFGWGQNTEAFF

d_gene: -
abundance: -
len: 11
j_gene: TRBJ2-1
v_gene: TRBV4-1
CDR3nt: TGCGCCAGCAGCCCCCTATATGAGCAGTTCTTC
CDR3aa: CASSPLYEQFF

d_gene: -
abundance: -
len: 14
j_gene: TRBJ2-7
v_gene: TRBV5-1
CDR3nt: TGCGCCAGCAGCTTGGGGCCAGGGTCCTACGAGCAGTACTTC
CDR3aa: CASSLGPGSYEQYF

d_gene: -
abundance: -
len: 14
j_gene: TRBJ2-1
v_gene: TRBV9
CDR3nt: TGTGCCAGCAGCGTAGGGGGGCTCCACAATGAGCAGTTCTTC
CDR3aa: CASSVGGLHNEQFF

d_gene: -
abundance: -
len: 18
j_gene: TRBJ1-1
v_gene: TRBV28
CDR3nt: TGTGCCAGCAGTTCTAGCCAGGAGGTGGGCAGGGGATCGTTGGAAGCTTTCTTT
CDR3aa: CASSSSQEVGRGSLEAFF

d_gene: TRBD1
abundance: -
len: 14
j_gene: TRBJ2-7
v_gene: TRBV4-1
CDR3nt: TGCGCCAGCAGCCGCACAGGGGGCTCGTACGAGCAGTACTTC
CDR3aa: CASSRTGGSYEQYF